The count of the clone carrying this T cell receptor (beta chain) is one. Its antigen is not known. The data belong to a study of immune evolution from preneoplasia to lung adenocarcinoma. In the study overall: HLA loss of heterozygosity: under 7.5% AIS, about 15% MIA, about 31% ADC, none AAH. Study results and limitations: T cell clonality was higher in KRAS-mutant than EGFR-mutant or wild-type nodules. Normal lung had highest clonality; later lesions appeared denser, more diverse. Top clone frequencies peaked in normal lung, apparently declining through invasive adenocarcinoma.

Sequenced by immunoSEQ multiplex PCR; TCRdb stores in-frame clones only, minus some. The table lists thousands of clones, 75% to 85% of them singletons, with approximately 12% in the top ten. Germline V lookup: CDR1 LGHNA, CDR2 YSLEER. The CDR3 has 17 residues. The V segment lost 0 bases and the J segment 2 bases; nucleotides outside the gene matches: 8. The V call is TRBV4-3, the J call TRBJ2-7; TRBD2 agrees at 9 bases. The sequencing sample was made of FFPE lung adenocarcinoma in situ tissue. The receptor was derived from a person between 60 and 80 years old with lung adenocarcinoma. The DNA for the CDR3 is TGCGCCAGCAGCCAAGACGGGGCAGGCGGGGGGGCCTACGAGCAGTACTTC. Its protein is CASSQDGAGGGAYEQYF.